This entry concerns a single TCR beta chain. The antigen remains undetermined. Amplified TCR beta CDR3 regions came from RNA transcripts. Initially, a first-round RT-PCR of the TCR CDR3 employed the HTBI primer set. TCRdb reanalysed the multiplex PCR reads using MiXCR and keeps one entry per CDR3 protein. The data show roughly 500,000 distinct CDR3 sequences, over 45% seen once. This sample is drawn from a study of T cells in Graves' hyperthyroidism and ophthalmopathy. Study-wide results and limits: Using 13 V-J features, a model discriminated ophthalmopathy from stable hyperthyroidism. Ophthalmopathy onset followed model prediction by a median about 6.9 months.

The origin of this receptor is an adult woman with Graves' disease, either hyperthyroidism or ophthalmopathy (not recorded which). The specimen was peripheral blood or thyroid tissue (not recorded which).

The CDR3 sequence is CASSLAGTSVYEQYF. The CDR3 bases are TGTGCCAGCAGCTTGGCAGGGACTAGCGTCTACGAGCAGTACTTC. The chain uses TRBV5-4 and TRBJ2-7; TRBD2 matches at 10 bases. From germline, CDR1 is SGHNT and CDR2 YYREEE (reference sequence). CDR3 length equals 15 residues. With V trimmed by 0 bases and J by 3 bases, 3 bases remained unmatched.